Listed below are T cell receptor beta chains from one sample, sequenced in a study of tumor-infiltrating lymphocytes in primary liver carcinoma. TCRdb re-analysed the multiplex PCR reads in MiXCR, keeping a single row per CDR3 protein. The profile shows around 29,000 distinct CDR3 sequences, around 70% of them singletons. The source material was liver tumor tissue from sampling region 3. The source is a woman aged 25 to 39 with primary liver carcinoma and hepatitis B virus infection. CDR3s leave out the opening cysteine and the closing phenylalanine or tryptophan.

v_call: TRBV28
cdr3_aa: ASGTQF

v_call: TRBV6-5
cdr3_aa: ASSRLGASNEQF

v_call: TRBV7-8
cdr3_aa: ACSLEPISYEHY

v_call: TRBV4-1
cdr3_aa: VSSQRDSVNEQY

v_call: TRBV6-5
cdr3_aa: ASSRQGFYEQY

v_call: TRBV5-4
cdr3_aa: ASSVGGHPPPTDAQY

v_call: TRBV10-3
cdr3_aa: AISPTATRGEQS

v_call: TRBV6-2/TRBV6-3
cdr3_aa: ASIFRQGRNYEQY

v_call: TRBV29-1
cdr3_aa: SVEWPGAGEQY

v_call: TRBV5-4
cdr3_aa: ASSRAESGSTTY

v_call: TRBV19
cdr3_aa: ATRPAGGHYEQY

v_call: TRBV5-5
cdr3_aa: TSSFEQTIYEQY

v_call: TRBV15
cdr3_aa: ATSRDYRSYNNEQF

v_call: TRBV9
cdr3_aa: ASSRTSGTYNAPQF

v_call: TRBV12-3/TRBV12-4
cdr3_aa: ASGLAGFPRETQY

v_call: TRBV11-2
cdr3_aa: ASSFPAGYEQY

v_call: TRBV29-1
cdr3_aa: SVAPLPNTEAF

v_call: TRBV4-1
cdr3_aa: ASSQEGQASGTNILT

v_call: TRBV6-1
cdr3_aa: ASSRNVNGALLYEQY

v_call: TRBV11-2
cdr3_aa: ASRSTGSGPYEQY

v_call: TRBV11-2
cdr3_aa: ANSLRGLAGLRVRTDTHY

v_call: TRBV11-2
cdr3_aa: ANSLDPAGTHEQY

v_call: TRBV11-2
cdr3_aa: ASSQTPGGGKETQY

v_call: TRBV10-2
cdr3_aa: ANSESKAATEAF

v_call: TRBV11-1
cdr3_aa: TCSARPFLVNTGELL

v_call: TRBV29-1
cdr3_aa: SAPRLEGQVFYIEQF

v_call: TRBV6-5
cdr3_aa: ASSYGAAGEKLF

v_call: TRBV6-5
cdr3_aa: VSKTYWGRVSGANVPT

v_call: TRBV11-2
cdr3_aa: ASSSPTGKDKLF

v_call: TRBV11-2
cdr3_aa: ASRYTVGSAEAL

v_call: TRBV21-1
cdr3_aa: ASSKFLAGENEQF

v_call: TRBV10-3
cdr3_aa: AISESDTRQEIQY

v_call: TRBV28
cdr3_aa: ASSLNPGIGYEQL

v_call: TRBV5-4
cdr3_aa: ASSPVYTDRELF

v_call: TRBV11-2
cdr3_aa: ASSPWGGKTI

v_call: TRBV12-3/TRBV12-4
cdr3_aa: VSSMGWYNEQF

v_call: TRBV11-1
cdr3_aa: TSSFGRDNERF

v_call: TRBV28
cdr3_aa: ASRLYPNTEVF

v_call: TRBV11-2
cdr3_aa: TSSSTRLHGADTQY

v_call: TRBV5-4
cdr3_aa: ANSRQGVIGGYT

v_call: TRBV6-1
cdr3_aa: ASSRDRGCDTEKLF

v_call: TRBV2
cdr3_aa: ASSLRGSYNEQF

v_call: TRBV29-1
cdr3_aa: SVEGGRNNEQF

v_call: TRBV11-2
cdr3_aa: ASSLDLKSIQY

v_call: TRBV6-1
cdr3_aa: ARSDTLPGGAANTGELF

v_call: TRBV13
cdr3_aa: ASGANDRAGYEQY

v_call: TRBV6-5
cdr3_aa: ASSRTSDSYNEQF

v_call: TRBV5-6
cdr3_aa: VSSLVALGSPLH

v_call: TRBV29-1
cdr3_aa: SVEPAGSGNEQS

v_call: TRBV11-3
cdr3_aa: ASSAGQGGLAGGFNEQF

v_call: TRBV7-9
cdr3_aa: ASSFSLADTGELF

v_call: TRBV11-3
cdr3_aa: AISLGTSGKLEQL

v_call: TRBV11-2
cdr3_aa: ASSLAFAFGGYT

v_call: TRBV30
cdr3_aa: AWSPGPLNKQY

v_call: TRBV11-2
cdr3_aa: ASRYHTEAF

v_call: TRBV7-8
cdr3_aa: ASSLGTGGPGDTQC

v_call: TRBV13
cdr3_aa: VSSSDGTSGSPEQY